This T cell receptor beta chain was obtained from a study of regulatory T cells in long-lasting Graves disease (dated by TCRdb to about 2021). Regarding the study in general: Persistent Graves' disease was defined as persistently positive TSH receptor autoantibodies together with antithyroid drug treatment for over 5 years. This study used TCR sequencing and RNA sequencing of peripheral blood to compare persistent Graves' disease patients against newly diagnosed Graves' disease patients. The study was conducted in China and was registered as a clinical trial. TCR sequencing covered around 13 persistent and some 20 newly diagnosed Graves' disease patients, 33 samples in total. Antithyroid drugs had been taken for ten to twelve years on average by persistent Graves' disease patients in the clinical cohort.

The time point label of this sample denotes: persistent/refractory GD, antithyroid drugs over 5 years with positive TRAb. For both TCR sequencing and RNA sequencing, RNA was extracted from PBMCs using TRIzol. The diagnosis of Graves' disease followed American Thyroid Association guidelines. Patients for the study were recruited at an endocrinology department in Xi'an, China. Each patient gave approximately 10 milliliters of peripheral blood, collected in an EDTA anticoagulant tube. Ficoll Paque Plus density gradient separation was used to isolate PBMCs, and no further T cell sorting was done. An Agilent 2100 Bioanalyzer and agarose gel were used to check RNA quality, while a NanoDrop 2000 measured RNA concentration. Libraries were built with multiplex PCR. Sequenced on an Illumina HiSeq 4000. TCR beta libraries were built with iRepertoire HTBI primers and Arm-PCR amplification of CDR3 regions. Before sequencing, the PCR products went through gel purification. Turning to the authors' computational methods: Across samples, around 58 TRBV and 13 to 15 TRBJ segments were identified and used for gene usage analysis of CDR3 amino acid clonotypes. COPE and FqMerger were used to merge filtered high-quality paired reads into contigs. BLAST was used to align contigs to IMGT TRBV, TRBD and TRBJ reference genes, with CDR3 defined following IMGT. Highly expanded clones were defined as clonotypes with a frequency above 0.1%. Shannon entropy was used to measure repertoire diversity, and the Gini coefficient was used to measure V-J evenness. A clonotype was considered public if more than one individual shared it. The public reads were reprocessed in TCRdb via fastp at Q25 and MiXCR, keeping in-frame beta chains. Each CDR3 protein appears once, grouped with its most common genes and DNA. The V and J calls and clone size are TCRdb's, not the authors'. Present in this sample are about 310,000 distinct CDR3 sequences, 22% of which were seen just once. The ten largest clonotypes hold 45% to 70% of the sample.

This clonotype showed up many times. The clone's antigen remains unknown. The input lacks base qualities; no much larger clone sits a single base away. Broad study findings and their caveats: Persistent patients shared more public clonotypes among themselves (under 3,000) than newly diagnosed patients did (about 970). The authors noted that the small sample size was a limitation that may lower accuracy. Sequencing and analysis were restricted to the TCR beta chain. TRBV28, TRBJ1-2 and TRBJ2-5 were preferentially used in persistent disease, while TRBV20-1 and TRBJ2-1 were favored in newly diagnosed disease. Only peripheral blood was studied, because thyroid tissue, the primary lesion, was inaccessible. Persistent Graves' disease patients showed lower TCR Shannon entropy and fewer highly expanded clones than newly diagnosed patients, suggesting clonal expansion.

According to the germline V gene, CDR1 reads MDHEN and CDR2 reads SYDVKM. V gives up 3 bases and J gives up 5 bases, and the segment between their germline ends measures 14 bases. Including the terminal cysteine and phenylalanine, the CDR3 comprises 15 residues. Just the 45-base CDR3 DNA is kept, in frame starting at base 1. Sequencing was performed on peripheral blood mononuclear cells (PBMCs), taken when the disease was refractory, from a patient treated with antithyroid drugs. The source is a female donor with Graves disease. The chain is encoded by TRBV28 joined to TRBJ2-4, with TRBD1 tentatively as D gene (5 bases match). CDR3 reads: CASSFKAGKENIQYF. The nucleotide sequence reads TGTGCCAGCAGTTTTAAGGCAGGGAAGGAAAACATTCAGTACTTC. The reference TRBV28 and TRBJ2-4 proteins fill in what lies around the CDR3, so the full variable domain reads DVKVTQSSRYLVKRTGEKVFLECVQDMDHENMFWYRQDPGLGLRLIYFSYDVKMKEKGDIPEGYSVSREKKERFSLILESASTNQTSMYLCASSFKAGKENIQYFGAGTRLSVL.